This T cell receptor beta chain was sequenced during a study of post-analysis software for immune sequencing data. Study-wide findings and caveats: Same-batch samples co-clustered strongly by F measure. TRBV5-6, TRBV5-1 and TRBV20-1 belonged to a set of about five TRBV segments that were more frequent in patients than controls.

Libraries were made from TCR beta cDNA, and they carried unique molecular identifiers. TCRdb analysed the PCR reads with MiXCR anew, one entry per CDR3 protein. Here the sample spans around 200,000 distinct CDR3 sequences, 29% being singletons. Of note for this clonotype: The antigen remains undetermined.

Trimming left V 6 bases short and J 0 bases short, with 13 bases between. The CDR3 extends over 15 amino acids. The sample was blood. The TCR comes from a girl aged 2-17 years with multiple sclerosis. The chain couples TRBV12-3 or TRBV12-4 to TRBJ2-3, with unresolved D. The CDR3 DNA is TGTGCCAGCAGCCGCGACCAATCTAGCACAGATACGCAGTATTTT. Translated: CASSRDQSSTDTQYF.